This T cell receptor beta chain originates from a study of T-cell reconstitution after alpha-beta-depleted transplantation in children. Unique molecular identifiers were incorporated when the TCRbeta library was constructed. TCRdb redid the calling of the PCR reads with MiXCR, one entry per CDR3 protein. The sample includes a few hundred thousand distinct CDR3 sequences, 13% of them seen just once. V was cut by 2 bases and J by 3 bases, with 8 bases left in between. The germline V gene has CDR1 MNHEY and CDR2 SVGAGI. The CDR3 extends over 14 amino acids. This sequence originates from a human donor who donated a stem cell graft to a child with Fanconi anemia. The chain couples TRBV6-5 to TRBJ1-3; D might be TRBD1 (6 bases). The sequencing here drew on PBMCs, taken from the stem cell graft. The CDR3 spells CASSYARGGNTIYF. CDR3 DNA sequence: TGTGCCAGCAGTTACGCCAGGGGTGGAAACACCATATATTTT.